The present TCR beta chain was sequenced within a study of CD8 T cells in ankylosing spondylitis. TCRdb reprocessed the 5' RACE reads via MiXCR and lists one record per CDR3 protein. The sample lists 150,000 or so distinct CDR3 sequences; 9.8% were seen once. This CDR3 is built from 13 residues. V dropped 1 base and J dropped 6 bases, with 7 bases sitting between them. In germline, CDR1 is GTSNPN, CDR2 SVGIG (reference sequence). The rearrangement joins TRBV30 to TRBJ1-6; D is perhaps TRBD1 (5 bases). The sequence was obtained from a female donor with ankylosing spondylitis or in good health (not recorded which). Input material: blood, either unsorted or a sorted T cell fraction (not recorded which). This CDR3 reads CAWSGDGNSPLHF. As DNA, the CDR3 is TGTGCCTGGAGTGGGGACGGTAATTCACCCCTCCACTTT.